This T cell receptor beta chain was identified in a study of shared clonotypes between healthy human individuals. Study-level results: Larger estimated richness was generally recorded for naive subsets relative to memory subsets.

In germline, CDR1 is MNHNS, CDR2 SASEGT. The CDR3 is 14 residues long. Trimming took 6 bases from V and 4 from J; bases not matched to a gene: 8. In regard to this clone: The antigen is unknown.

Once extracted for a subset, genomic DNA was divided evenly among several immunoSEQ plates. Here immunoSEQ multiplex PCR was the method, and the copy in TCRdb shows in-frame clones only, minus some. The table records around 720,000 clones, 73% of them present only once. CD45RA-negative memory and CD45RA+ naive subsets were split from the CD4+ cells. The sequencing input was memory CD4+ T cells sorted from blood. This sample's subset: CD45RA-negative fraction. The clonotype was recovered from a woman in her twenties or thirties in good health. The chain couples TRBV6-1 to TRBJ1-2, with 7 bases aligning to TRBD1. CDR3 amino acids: CASRVTGVGYGYTF. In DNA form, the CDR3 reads TGTGCCAGCAGGGTAACAGGGGTTGGCTATGGCTACACCTTC.